Included here is one T cell receptor (beta chain) sequence, with context. This clone's antigen is unknown. Qualities for individual bases were not recorded, and no much larger clone is one base off. The data stem from a study of control samples from healthy donors and cancer patients (dated by TCRdb to the early 2020s). Receptor libraries were prepared by the immunoSEQ multiplex PCR assay. TCRdb stores this immuneACCESS table with in-frame sequences only. Part of the clones is absent; in the studies checked, under half of the shortfall reflects unresolved V genes, and no reason is known for the rest. In all, the sample holds 50,000 to 75,000 clones, and around 90% of those were seen once. The ten largest clones capture roughly 5.6% of the sample. The sequence was collected from a man between 60 and 75 years old with colorectal cancer. Material for sequencing was PBMCs.

The bases read TGTGCCAGCAGTTACGGGACAGCGAACACTGAAGCTTTCTTT. Translated, this gives CASSYGTANTEAFF. The chain employs TRBV6-6 and TRBJ1-1, with 7 bases aligning to TRBD1. From a lookup of the germline V gene (reference sequence), CDR1 and CDR2 are MNHNY and SVGAGI. Trimming leaves V shorter by 2 bases and J shorter by 1 base, with the junction holding 1 base beyond the gene matches. Including cysteine and phenylalanine, the CDR3 has 14 amino acids. CDR3 DNA only is kept here, 42 bases in frame from base 1.